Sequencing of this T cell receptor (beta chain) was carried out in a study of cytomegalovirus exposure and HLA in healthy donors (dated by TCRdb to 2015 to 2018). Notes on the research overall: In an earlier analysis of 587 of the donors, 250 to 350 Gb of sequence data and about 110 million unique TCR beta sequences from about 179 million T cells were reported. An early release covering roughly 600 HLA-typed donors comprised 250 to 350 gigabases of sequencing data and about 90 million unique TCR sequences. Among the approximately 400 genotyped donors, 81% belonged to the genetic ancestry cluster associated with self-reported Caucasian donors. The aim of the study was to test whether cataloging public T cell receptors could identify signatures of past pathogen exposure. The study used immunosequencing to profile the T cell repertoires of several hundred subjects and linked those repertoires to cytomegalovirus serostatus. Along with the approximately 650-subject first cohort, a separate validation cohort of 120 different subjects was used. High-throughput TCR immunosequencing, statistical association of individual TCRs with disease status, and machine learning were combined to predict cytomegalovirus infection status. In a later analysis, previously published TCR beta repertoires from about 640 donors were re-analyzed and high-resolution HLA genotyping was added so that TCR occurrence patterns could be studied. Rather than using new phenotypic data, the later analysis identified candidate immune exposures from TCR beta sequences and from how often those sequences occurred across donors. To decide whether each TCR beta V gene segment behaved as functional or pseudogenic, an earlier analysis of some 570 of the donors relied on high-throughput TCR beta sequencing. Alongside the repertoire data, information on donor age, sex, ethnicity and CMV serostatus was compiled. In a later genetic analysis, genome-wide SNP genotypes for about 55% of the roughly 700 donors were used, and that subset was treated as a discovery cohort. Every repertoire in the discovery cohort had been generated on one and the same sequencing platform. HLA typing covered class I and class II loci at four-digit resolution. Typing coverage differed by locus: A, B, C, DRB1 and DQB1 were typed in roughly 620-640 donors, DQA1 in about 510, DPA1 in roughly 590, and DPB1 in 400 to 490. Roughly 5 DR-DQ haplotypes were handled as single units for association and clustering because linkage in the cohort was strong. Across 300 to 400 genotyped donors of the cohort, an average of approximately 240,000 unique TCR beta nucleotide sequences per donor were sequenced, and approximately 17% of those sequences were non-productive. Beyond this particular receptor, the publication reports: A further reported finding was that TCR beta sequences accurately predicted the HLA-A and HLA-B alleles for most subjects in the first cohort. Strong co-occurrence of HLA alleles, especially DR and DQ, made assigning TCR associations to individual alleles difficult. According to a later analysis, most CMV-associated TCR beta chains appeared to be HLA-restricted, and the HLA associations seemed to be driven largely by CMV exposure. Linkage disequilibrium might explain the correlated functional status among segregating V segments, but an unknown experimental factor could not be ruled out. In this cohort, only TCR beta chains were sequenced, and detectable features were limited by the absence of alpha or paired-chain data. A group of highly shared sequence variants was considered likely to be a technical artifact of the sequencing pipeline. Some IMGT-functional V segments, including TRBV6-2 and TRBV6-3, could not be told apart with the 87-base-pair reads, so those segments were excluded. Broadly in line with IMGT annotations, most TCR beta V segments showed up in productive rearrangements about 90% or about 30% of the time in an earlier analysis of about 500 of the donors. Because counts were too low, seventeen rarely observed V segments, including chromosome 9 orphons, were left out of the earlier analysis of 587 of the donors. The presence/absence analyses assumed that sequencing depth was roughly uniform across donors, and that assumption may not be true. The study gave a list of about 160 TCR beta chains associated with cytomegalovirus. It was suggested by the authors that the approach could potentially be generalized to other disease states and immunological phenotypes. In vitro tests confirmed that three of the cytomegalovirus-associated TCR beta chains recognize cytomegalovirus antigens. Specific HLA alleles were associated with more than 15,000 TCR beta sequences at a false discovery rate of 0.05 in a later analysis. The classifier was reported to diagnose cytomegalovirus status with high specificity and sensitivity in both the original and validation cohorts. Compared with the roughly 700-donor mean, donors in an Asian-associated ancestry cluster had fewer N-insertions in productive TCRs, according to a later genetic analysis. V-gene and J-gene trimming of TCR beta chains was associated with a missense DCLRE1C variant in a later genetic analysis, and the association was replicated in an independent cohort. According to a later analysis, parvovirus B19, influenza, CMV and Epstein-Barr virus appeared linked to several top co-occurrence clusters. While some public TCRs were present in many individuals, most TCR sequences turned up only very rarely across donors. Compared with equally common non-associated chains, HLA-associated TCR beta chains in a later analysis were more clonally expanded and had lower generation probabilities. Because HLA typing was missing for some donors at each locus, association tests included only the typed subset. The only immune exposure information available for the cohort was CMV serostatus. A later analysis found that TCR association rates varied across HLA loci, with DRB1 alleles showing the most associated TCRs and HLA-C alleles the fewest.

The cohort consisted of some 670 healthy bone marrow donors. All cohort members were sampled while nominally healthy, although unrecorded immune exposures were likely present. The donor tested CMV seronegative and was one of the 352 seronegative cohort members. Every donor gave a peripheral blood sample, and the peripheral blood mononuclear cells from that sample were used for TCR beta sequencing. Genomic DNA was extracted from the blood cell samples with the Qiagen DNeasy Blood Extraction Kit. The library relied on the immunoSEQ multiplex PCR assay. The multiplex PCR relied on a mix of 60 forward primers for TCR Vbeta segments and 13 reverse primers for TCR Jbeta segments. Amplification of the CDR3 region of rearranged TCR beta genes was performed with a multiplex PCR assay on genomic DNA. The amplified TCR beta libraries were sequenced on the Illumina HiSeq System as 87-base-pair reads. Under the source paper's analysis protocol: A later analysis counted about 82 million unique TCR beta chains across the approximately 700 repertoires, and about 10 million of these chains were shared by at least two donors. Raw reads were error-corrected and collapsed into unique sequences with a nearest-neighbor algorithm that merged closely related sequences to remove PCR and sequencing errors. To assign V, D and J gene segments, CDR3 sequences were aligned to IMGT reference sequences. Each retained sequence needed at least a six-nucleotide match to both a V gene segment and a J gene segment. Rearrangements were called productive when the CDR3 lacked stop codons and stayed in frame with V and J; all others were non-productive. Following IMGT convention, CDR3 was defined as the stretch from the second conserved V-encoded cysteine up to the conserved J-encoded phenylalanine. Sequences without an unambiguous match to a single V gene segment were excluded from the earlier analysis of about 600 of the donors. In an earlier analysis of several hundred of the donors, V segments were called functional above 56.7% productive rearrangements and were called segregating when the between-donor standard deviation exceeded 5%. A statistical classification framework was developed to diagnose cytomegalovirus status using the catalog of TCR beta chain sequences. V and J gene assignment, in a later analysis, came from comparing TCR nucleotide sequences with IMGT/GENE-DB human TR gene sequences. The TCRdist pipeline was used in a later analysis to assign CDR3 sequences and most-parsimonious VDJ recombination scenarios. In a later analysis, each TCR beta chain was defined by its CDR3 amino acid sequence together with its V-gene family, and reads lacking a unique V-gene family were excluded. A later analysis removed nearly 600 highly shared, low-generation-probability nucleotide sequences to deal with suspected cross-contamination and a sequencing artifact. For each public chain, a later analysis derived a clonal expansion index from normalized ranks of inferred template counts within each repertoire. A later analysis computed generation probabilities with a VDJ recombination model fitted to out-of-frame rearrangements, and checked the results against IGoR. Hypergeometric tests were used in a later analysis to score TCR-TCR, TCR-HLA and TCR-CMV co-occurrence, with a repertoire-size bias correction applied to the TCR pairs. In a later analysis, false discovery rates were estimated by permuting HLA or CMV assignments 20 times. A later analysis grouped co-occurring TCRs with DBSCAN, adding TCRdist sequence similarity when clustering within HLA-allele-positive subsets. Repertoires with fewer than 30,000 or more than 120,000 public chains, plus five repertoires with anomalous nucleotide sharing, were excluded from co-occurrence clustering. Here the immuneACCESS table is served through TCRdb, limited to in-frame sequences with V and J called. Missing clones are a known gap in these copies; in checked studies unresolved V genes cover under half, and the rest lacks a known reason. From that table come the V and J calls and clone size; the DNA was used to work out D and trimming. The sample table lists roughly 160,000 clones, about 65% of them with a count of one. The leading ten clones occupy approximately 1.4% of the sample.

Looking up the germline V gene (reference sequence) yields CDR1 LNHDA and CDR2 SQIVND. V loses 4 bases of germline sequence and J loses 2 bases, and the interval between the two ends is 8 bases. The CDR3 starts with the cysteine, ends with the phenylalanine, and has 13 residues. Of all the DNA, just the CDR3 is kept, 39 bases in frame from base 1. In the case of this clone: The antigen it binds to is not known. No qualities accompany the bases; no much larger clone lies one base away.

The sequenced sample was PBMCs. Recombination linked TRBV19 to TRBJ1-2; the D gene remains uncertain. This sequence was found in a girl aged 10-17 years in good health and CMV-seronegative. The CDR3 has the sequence CASSTDPNYGYTF. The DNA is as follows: TGTGCCAGTAGTACAGACCCGAACTATGGCTACACCTTC.